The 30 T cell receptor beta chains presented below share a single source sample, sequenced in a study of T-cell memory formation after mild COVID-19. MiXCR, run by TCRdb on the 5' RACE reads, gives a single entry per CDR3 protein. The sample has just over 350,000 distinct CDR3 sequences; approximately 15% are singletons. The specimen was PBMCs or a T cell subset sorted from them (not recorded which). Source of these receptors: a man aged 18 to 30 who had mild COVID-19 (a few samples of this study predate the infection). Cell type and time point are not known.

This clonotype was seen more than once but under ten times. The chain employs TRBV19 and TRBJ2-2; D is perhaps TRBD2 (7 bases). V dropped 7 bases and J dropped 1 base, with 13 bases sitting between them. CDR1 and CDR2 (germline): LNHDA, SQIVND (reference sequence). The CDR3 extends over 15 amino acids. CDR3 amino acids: CASNTGGWNTGELFF. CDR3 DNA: TGTGCCAGTAACACGGGGGGCTGGAACACCGGGGAGCTGTTTTTT.

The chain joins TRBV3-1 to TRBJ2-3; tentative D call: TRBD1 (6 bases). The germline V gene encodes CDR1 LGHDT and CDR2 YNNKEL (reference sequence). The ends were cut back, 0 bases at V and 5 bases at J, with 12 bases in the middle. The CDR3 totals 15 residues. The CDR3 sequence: CASSQDPGAGDTQYF. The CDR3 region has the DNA TGTGCCAGCAGCCAAGATCCAGGGGCTGGAGATACGCAGTATTTT.

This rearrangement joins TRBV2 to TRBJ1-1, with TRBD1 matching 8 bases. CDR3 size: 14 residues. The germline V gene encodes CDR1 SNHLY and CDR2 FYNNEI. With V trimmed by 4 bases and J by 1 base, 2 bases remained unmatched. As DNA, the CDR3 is TGTGCCAGCAGTGGACAGGGGAGGAACACTGAAGCTTTCTTT. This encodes CASSGQGRNTEAFF.

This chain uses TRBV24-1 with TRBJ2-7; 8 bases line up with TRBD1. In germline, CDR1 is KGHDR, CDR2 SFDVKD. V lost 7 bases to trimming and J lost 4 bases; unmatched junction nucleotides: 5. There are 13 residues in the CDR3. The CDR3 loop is CATRGDRRYEQYV. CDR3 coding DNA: TGTGCCACCAGGGGGGACAGGCGTTACGAGCAGTACGTC.

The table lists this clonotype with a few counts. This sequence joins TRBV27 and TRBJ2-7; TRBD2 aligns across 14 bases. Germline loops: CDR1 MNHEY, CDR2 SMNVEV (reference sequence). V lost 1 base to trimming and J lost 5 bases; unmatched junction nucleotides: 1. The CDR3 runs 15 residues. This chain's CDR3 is CASSLLGLAGDEQYF. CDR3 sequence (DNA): TGTGCCAGCAGTTTATTGGGACTAGCGGGGGACGAGCAGTACTTC.

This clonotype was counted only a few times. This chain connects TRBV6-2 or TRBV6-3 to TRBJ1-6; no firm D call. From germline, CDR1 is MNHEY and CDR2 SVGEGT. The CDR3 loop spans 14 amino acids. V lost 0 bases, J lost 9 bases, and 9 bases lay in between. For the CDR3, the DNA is TGTGCCAGCAGTTACTCATCGGTTACTTCACCCCTCCACTTT. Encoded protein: CASSYSSVTSPLHF.

The CDR3 loop is CASSLLYGYTF. CDR3 nucleotide sequence: TGTGCCAGCAGCTTGCTCTATGGCTACACCTTC. The rearrangement links TRBV5-5 to TRBJ1-2; D uncertain. The V end lost 1 base, the J end lost 4 bases, and 2 bases lay between the germline ends. CDR3 length equals 11 residues. The germline V gene has CDR1 SGHKS and CDR2 YYEKEE (reference sequence).

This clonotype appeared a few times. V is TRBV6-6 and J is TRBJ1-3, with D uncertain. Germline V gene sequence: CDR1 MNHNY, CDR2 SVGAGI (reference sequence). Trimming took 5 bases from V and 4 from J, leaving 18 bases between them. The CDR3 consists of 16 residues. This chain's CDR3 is CASSDPPLMFGNTIYF. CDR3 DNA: TGTGCCAGCAGTGATCCCCCCCTTATGTTCGGAAACACCATATATTTT.

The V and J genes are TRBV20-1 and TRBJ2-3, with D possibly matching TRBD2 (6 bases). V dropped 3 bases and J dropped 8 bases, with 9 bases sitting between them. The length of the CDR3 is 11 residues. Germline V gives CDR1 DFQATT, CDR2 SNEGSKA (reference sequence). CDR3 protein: CSASRGFTQYF. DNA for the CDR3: TGCAGTGCTAGTCGGGGGTTTACGCAGTATTTT.

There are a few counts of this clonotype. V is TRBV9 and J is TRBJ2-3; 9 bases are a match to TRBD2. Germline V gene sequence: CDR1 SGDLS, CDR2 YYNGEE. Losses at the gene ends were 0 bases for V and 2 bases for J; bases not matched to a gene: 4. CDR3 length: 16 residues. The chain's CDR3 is CASSVGAGGNTDTQYF. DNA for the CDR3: TGTGCCAGCAGCGTAGGTGCGGGGGGGAACACAGATACGCAGTATTTT.

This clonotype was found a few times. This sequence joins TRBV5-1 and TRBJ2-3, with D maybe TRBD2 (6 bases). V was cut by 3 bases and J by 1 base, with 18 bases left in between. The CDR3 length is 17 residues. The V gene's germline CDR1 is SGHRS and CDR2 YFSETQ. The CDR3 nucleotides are TGCGCCAGCAGCTCCATCTCTGTGGGCGGGGGCACAGATACGCAGTATTTT. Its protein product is CASSSISVGGGTDTQYF.

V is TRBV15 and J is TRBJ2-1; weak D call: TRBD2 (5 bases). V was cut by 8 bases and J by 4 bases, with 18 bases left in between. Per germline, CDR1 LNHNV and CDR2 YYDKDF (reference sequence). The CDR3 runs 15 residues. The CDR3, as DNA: TGTGCCACCTCAAAGGCCCGCGGACTTTACAATGAGCAGTTCTTC. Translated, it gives CATSKARGLYNEQFF.

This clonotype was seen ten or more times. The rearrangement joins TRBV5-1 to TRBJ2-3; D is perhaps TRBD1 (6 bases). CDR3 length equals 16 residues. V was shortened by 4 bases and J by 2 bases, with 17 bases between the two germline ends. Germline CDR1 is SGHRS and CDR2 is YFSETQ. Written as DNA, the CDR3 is TGCGCCAGCAGCCCCGGACAGCTTGCCGACACAGATACGCAGTATTTT. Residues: CASSPGQLADTDTQYF.

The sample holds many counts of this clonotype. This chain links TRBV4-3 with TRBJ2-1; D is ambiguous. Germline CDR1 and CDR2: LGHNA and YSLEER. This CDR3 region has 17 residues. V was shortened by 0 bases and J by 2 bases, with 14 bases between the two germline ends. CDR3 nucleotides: TGCGCCAGCAGCCAAGATCCGGCAGCTCCTACCTACAATGAGCAGTTCTTC. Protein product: CASSQDPAAPTYNEQFF.

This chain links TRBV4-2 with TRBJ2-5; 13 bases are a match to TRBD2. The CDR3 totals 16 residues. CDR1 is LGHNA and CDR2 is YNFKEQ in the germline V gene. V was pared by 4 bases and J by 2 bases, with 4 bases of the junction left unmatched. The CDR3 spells CASSRRLAGGQETQYF. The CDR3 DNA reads TGTGCCAGCAGCCGCCGACTAGCGGGGGGACAAGAGACCCAGTACTTC.

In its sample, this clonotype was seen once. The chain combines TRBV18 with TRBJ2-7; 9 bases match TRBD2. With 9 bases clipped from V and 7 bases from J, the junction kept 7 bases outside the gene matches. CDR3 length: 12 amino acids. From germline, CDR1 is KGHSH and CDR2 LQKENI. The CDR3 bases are TGTGCCAGTTCTGTAGCGGGGGAAGAGCAGTACGTC. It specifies CASSVAGEEQYV.

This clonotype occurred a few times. The DNA for the CDR3 is TGTGCCAGCAGTCTAACGATTCCGGGATTCAATGAAAAACTGTTTTTT. It is translated as CASSLTIPGFNEKLFF. The chain couples TRBV27 to TRBJ1-4, with no clear D. V lost 5 bases to trimming and J lost 5 bases, with 18 bases between them. Germline loops: CDR1 MNHEY, CDR2 SMNVEV (reference sequence). The CDR3 runs 16 residues.

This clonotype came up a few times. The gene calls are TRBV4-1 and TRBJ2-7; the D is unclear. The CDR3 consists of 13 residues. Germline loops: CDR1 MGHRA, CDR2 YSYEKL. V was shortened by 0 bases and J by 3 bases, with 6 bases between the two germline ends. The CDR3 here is CASSQEVDYEQYF. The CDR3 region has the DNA TGCGCCAGCAGCCAAGAGGTAGACTACGAGCAGTACTTC.

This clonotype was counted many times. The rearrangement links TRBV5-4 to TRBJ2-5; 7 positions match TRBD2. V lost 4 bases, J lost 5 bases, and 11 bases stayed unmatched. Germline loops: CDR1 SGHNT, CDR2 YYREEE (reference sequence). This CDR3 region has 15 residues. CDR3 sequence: CASSPSGDRRETQYF. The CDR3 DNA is TGTGCCAGCAGCCCCAGCGGGGACCGGCGGGAGACCCAGTACTTC.

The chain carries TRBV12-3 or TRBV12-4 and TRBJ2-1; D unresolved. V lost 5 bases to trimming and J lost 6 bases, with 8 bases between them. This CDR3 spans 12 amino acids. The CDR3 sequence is CASSRARNEQFF. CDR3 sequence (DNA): TGTGCCAGCAGTCGAGCCCGCAATGAGCAGTTCTTC.

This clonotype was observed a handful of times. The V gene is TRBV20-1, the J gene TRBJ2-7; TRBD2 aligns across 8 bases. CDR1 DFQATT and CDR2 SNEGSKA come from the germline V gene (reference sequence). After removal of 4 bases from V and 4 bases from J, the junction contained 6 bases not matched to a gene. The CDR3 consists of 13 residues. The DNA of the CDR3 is TGCAGTGCTACCCGCCCGGGAGGGTACGAGCAGTACTTC. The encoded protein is CSATRPGGYEQYF.

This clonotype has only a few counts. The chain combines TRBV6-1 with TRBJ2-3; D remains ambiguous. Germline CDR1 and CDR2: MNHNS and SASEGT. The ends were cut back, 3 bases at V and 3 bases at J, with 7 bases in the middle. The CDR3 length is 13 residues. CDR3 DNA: TGTGCCAGCAGTGAGCAGGTAACAGATACGCAGTATTTT. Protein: CASSEQVTDTQYF.

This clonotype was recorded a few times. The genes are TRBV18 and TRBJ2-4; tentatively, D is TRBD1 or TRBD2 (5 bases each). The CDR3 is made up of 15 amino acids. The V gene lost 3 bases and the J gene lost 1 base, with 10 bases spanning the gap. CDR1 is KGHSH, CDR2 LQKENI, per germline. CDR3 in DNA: TGTGCCAGCTCACCGAGGGGTTCGGCCAAAAACATTCAGTACTTC. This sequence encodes CASSPRGSAKNIQYF.

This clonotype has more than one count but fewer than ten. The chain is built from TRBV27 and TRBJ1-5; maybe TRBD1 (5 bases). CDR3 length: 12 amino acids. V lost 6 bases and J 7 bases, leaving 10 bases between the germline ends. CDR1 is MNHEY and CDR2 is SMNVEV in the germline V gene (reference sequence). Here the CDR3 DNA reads TGTGCCAGCAGCACCGGGGGGCAGCCCCAGCATTTT. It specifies CASSTGGQPQHF.

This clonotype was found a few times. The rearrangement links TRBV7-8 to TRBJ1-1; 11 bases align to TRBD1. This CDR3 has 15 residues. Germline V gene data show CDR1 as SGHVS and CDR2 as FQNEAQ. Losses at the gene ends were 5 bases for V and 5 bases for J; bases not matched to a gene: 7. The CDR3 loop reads CASSVDRGRGTEAFF. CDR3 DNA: TGTGCCAGCAGCGTGGACAGGGGGCGCGGGACTGAAGCTTTCTTT.

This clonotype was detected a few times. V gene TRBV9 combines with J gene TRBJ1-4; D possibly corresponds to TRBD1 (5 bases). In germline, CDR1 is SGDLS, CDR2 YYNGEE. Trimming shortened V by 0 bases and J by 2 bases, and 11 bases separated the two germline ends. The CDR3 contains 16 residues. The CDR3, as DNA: TGTGCCAGCAGCGTAGCGGCGGGGGTGACTAATGAAAAACTGTTTTTT. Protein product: CASSVAAGVTNEKLFF.

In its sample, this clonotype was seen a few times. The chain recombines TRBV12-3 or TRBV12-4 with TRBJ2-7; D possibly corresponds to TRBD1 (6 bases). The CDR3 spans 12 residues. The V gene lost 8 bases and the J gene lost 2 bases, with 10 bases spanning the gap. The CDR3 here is CASGRQAYEQYF. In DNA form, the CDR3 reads TGTGCCAGCGGGCGACAGGCCTACGAGCAGTACTTC.

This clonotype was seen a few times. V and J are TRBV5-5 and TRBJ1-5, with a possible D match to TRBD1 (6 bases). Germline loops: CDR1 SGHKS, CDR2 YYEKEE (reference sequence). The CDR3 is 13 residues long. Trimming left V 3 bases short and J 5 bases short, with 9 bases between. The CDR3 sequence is CASSSHRDQPQHF. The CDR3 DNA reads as TGTGCCAGCAGCTCCCACAGGGATCAGCCCCAGCATTTT.

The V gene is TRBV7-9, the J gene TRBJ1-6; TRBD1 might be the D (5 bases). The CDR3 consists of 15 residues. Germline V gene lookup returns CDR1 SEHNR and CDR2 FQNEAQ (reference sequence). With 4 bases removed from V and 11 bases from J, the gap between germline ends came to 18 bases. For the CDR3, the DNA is TGTGCCAGCAGCTCCCGGGACCACCCTTGGGCACCCCTCCACTTT. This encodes CASSSRDHPWAPLHF.

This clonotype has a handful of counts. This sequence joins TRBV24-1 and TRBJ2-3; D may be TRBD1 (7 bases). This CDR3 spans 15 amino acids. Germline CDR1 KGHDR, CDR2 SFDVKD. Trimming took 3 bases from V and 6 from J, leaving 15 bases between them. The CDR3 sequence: CATSDGTGEVDTQYF. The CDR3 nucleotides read TGTGCCACCAGTGATGGAACAGGGGAGGTGGATACGCAGTATTTT.